Below, 11 T cell receptor beta chains from the same sample are listed, as sequenced in a study of response to subunit inactivated influenza vaccine. MiXCR was run by TCRdb on the RT-PCR reads, yielding one entry per CDR3 protein. Of more than 700,000 distinct CDR3 sequences in the sample, less than 25% were seen once. Material: PBMCs from blood, obtained 5 days after vaccination. These receptors all come from a man aged 50 or older who received an inactivated influenza vaccine.

The chain employs TRBV5-1 and TRBJ1-4; the D is unclear. The germline gives CDR1 SGHRS, CDR2 YFSETQ. Trimming took 3 bases from V and 7 from J, leaving 13 bases between them. The CDR3 length is 14 residues. The CDR3 loop reads CASSWNGASEKLFF. In nucleotides, the CDR3 is TGCGCCAGCAGCTGGAACGGCGCAAGTGAAAAACTGTTTTTT.

This sequence joins TRBV5-5 and TRBJ2-2, with D possibly matching TRBD1 (6 bases). CDR3 length: 14 amino acids. V dropped 8 bases and J dropped 0 bases, with 11 bases sitting between them. From germline, CDR1 is SGHKS and CDR2 YYEKEE (reference sequence). The chain's CDR3 is CASSDSANTGELFF. CDR3 DNA: TGTGCCAGTTCGGACAGCGCGAACACCGGGGAGCTGTTTTTT. Full variable domain (missing parts from reference TRBV5-5 and TRBJ2-2): DAGVTQSPTHLIKTRGQQVTLRCSPISGHKSVSWYQQVLGQGPQFIFQYYEKEERGRGNFPDRFSARQFPNYSSELNVNALLLGDSALYLCASSDSANTGELFFGEGSRLTVL.

There are a few counts of this clonotype. The V call is TRBV12-3 or TRBV12-4, the J call TRBJ2-4; the D gene could be TRBD1 or TRBD2 (6 bases each). Deletions cut 7 bases from V and 0 bases from J, with 16 bases between. The CDR3 runs 16 residues. The CDR3 loop reads CASTLTGTLAKNIQYF. CDR3 coding DNA: TGTGCCAGCACCCTCACAGGGACTCTAGCCAAAAACATTCAGTACTTC.

The chain has TRBV15 and TRBJ2-1, with TRBD2 identical over 12 bases. The CDR3 length is 16 residues. V shed 3 bases and J 5 bases; nucleotides not matched to a gene: 5. Germline V gene lookup returns CDR1 LNHNV and CDR2 YYDKDF (reference sequence). The CDR3: CATSSTWTSGDNEQFF. CDR3 bases: TGTGCCACCAGCAGCACCTGGACTAGCGGGGACAATGAGCAGTTCTTC.

The chain links TRBV6-5 to TRBJ2-2; TRBD1 matches 7 bases. Germline-derived CDR1 and CDR2 are MNHEY and SVGAGI. J lost 2 bases, V lost 0 bases, and 6 bases had no gene match. The CDR3 is 17 amino acids. The CDR3 bases are TGTGCCAGCAGTTACTCGCTCGGGACAGTCAACACCGGGGAGCTGTTTTTT. Translating it yields CASSYSLGTVNTGELFF.

This sequence joins TRBV5-1 and TRBJ1-3; no firm D call. This CDR3 has 16 amino acids. Trimming stripped 0 bases from V and 0 bases from J, with 10 bases between. Germline loops: CDR1 SGHRS, CDR2 YFSETQ. The CDR3 protein is CASSLENRNSGNTIYF. CDR3 bases: TGCGCCAGCAGCTTGGAAAACCGAAACTCTGGAAACACCATATATTTT.

In this sample, this clonotype turned up a few times. V gene TRBV7-2 combines with J gene TRBJ2-4; the D gene is possibly TRBD2 (7 bases). The ends were cut back, 2 bases at V and 0 bases at J, with 11 bases in the middle. The CDR3 is 16 amino acids. CDR1 is SGHTA and CDR2 is FQGNSA in the germline V gene. CDR3 in amino acids: CASSLRGGLAKNIQYF. The CDR3 nucleotides read TGTGCCAGCAGCTTAAGGGGGGGGTTAGCCAAAAACATTCAGTACTTC.

V and J are TRBV28 and TRBJ2-7; either TRBD1 or TRBD2 may supply D (5 bases each). This CDR3 comprises 15 residues. CDR1 is MDHEN and CDR2 is SYDVKM in the germline V gene. V was trimmed by 6 bases and J by 3 bases, leaving 18 bases between them. The DNA for the CDR3 is TGTGCCAGCAGCCCCTTTCGGGGACCAGGCTACGAGCAGTACTTC. This translates into CASSPFRGPGYEQYF.

In its sample, this clonotype was seen many times. The chain is built from TRBV12-3 or TRBV12-4 and TRBJ2-1; D gene uncertain. This CDR3 region has 14 residues. Trimming pared 6 bases from V and 0 bases from J, leaving 9 bases between. The CDR3 bases are TGTGCCAGCAGCCCCTCACGCTCCTACAATGAGCAGTTCTTC. This gives the protein CASSPSRSYNEQFF.

The chain employs TRBV29-1 and TRBJ1-1; D not certain. The germline V and J ends were trimmed by 0 bases and 11 bases, with 13 bases remaining between them. Per germline, CDR1 SQVTM and CDR2 ANQGSEA. The CDR3 sequence is 12 residues long. The CDR3 region has the DNA TGCAGCGTTGAAGAGTCCCCTCACGAGGCTTTCTTT. Translating it yields CSVEESPHEAFF.

This clonotype turned up a few times. The genes are TRBV9 and TRBJ2-2, with D unresolved. Trimming removed 2 bases at V and 3 bases at J, with 8 bases between. The CDR3 contains 14 residues. The germline V gene encodes CDR1 SGDLS and CDR2 YYNGEE. The CDR3 bases are TGTGCCAGCAGCGTTTGGGCGGACACCGGGGAGCTGTTTTTT. Amino acids: CASSVWADTGELFF. The complete variable domain, with remaining parts taken from reference TRBV9 and TRBJ2-2, reads DSGVTQTPKHLITATGQRVTLRCSPRSGDLSVYWYQQSLDQGLQFLIQYYNGEERAKGNILERFSAQQFPDLHSELNLSSLELGDSALYFCASSVWADTGELFFGEGSRLTVL.